The source of this T cell receptor beta chain is a study of cytomegalovirus exposure and HLA in healthy donors. Study details: Earlier, 150 million to 200 million T cells were analyzed, and some 120 million unique TCR beta sequences were found among them.

CDR1 and CDR2 from the germline V gene are KGHSH and LQKENI. The CDR3 loop spans 15 amino acids. With V trimmed by 2 bases and J by 3 bases, 6 bases remained unmatched. Study observations and caveats: A later analysis found that most CMV-associated TCR beta chains appeared HLA-restricted. A likely sequencing artifact accounted for one observed cluster of highly shared sequence variants. Rare TCR sequences predominated, though certain public TCRs were found in many donors.

In the PCR, 60 Vbeta and 13 Jbeta primers were used. The method was immunoSEQ multiplex PCR; TCRdb's version includes in-frame clones alone and lacks a portion of them. Among about 130,000 clones listed, less than 90% were seen once. A word on this clone: Antigen unknown.

The sequenced sample was PBMCs. This clonotype was obtained from a man younger than 35 in good health and CMV-seropositive. The chain carries TRBV18 and TRBJ1-1; 7 bases match TRBD1. The CDR3 coding sequence is TGTGCCAGCTCACCAATCGCAGGGGGAGACACTGAAGCTTTCTTT. Translation: CASSPIAGGDTEAFF.